The source of this T cell receptor (beta chain) is a study of blood T cell repertoires in COVID-19. Looking at the study overall: Donors in the United States, Italy and Spain gave samples during acute or convalescent COVID-19. PBMCs, B-cell-depleted T cells, or T cells provided the cDNA or gDNA that made up the material.

Participants, about 18 to 89 years old, spanned around 25 US areas. Cohort assignment relied on participant-reported clinical history. TCRdb keeps only in-frame clones here, not all; method: immunoSEQ multiplex PCR. The sample holds about 240,000 clones; approximately 83% are singletons and the top ten take 2.5% to 3.5%. The V gene's germline CDR1 is SGHDT and CDR2 YYEEEE. The CDR3 loop spans 14 amino acids. With V trimmed by 5 bases and J by 5 bases, 4 bases remained unmatched. Material for sequencing was PBMCs or T cells enriched from blood (not recorded which). The receptor was isolated from a woman aged 40 to 49 with acute COVID-19. The chain combines TRBV5-6 with TRBJ2-5; 12 bases line up with TRBD2. The CDR3 region is CASRRLAGGETQYF. CDR3 DNA: TGTGCCAGCAGGCGTCTAGCGGGAGGGGAGACCCAGTACTTC.